Reported below is one TCR beta chain. Its antigen remains unknown. The germline V gene encodes CDR1 SGDLS and CDR2 YYNGEE. The CDR3 has 16 residues. The V and J ends lost 4 bases and 4 bases respectively, with 18 bases between them. In the naive CD8 group, cells lacked CD45RO and were positively selected for CCR7, so terminally differentiated effector memory CD45RA+ cells were left out. The table came from immunoSEQ multiplex PCR; TCRdb's copy has only in-frame clones and leaves some out. Altogether some 2,100,000 clones are present, under 95% being singletons, with the ten largest covering 1.5% to 2%. These data are taken from a study of shared clonotypes between healthy human individuals. Study as a whole: Researchers assigned three CD4 naive, three CD4 memory, two CD8 naive and one CD8 memory plate to each donor.

Points from the study as a whole: It was the few donors that limited the genetic and exposure-history diversity represented.

The clonotype originates from a man aged 18 to 30 in good health. Some clones in this sample may be carry-over from other donors' samples. This sequence joins TRBV9 and TRBJ2-1; possibly TRBD1 or TRBD2 for D (5 bases each). The sequenced sample consisted of naive CD8+ T cells from PBMCs. The CDR3 spells CASSPTLGTLYNEQFF. DNA for the CDR3: TGTGCCAGCAGCCCCACCCTCGGGACCCTGTACAATGAGCAGTTCTTC.